These T cell receptor beta chains were read from a single sample in a study of blood T cell repertoires in COVID-19. Assay: immunoSEQ multiplex PCR; the TCRdb copy retains only in-frame clones and omits some. The profile shows 50,000 to 75,000 clones, about 80% of them singletons. Specimen: peripheral blood. These receptors originate from an elderly man with active or convalescent COVID-19. Each CDR3 is given with its conserved first and last residue. The D gene is left open where the match is weak. The size entry is marked missing in some rows and otherwise reads once, few, many or a size class.

V: TRBV11-1
J: TRBJ1-1
D: -
size: many
CDR3: CASSSGVGTEAFF
DNA: TGTGCCAGCAGCTCGGGGGTGGGCACTGAAGCTTTCTTT

V: TRBV7-9
J: TRBJ1-1
D: -
size: -
CDR3: CASSLAGTRNTEAFF
DNA: TGTGCCAGCAGCTTAGCCGGGACAAGGAACACTGAAGCTTTCTTT

V: TRBV28
J: TRBJ2-7
D: TRBD2
size: many
CDR3: CASTLSSGVVGEQYF
DNA: TGTGCCAGCACCCTATCTAGCGGGGTGGTTGGCGAGCAGTACTTC

V: TRBV7-2
J: TRBJ2-7
D: TRBD2
size: -
CDR3: CASSSLAGGAYEQYF
DNA: TGTGCCAGCAGCTCGCTAGCGGGAGGGGCCTACGAGCAGTACTTC

V: TRBV11-2
J: TRBJ1-6
D: -
size: -
CDR3: CASSLSRGFSHNSPLHF
DNA: TGTGCCAGCAGCTTAAGCAGGGGTTTTTCTCATAATTCACCCCTCCACTTT

V: TRBV5-1
J: TRBJ1-1
D: -
size: -
CDR3: CASNTPTYTEAFF
DNA: TGCGCCAGCAATACCCCGACATACACTGAAGCTTTCTTT

V: TRBV10-3
J: TRBJ1-5
D: -
size: -
CDR3: CAISADTAQPQHF
DNA: TGTGCCATCAGCGCCGACACGGCCCAGCCCCAGCATTTT

V: TRBV5-1
J: TRBJ2-2
D: -
size: -
CDR3: CASSLYRRDTGELFF
DNA: TGCGCCAGCAGCTTGTACAGGAGGGACACCGGGGAGCTGTTTTTT

V: TRBV6-4
J: TRBJ2-5
D: TRBD2
size: -
CDR3: CASSDRAGGSYQETQYF
DNA: TGTGCCAGCAGTGACAGAGCGGGGGGCTCCTACCAAGAGACCCAGTACTTC

V: TRBV6-6
J: TRBJ1-5
D: -
size: -
CDR3: CASSYGTPSRPQHF
DNA: TGTGCCAGCAGTTACGGGACTCCCTCGCGTCCCCAGCATTTT

V: TRBV9
J: TRBJ2-2
D: -
size: few
CDR3: CASSGRQETNTGELFF
DNA: TGTGCCAGCAGCGGTAGACAGGAGACGAACACCGGGGAGCTGTTTTTT

V: TRBV4-1
J: TRBJ2-3
D: -
size: -
CDR3: CASSQDLVSDLRDTQYF
DNA: TGCGCCAGCAGCCAAGATCTGGTTAGCGACCTAAGAGATACGCAGTATTTT

V: TRBV27
J: TRBJ2-1
D: TRBD2
size: once
CDR3: CASSLSSAGRSNEQFF
DNA: TGTGCCAGCAGTTTATCTTCAGCGGGACGGAGCAATGAGCAGTTCTTC

V: TRBV5-4
J: TRBJ2-1
D: TRBD2
size: -
CDR3: CASSPRGGAGAYNEQFF
DNA: TGTGCCAGCAGCCCAAGAGGAGGAGCGGGAGCCTACAATGAGCAGTTCTTC

V: TRBV3-1/TRBV3-2
J: TRBJ1-6
D: -
size: -
CDR3: CASSQTVVDSPLHF
DNA: TGTGCCAGCAGCCAAACAGTGGTAGATTCACCCCTCCACTTT

V: TRBV24-1
J: TRBJ2-5
D: -
size: -
CDR3: CATSDNSAAGYQETQYF
DNA: TGTGCCACCAGTGATAACTCCGCGGCGGGATACCAAGAGACCCAGTACTTC

V: TRBV28
J: TRBJ1-4
D: TRBD1
size: -
CDR3: CASSAPGQGVEKLFF
DNA: TGTGCCAGCAGTGCACCGGGACAGGGGGTAGAAAAACTGTTTTTT

V: TRBV3-1/TRBV3-2
J: TRBJ1-2
D: TRBD1
size: -
CDR3: CASSQVSGSQGGGYTF
DNA: TGTGCCAGCAGCCAAGTCTCAGGGTCCCAGGGGGGAGGCTACACCTTC

V: TRBV10-1
J: TRBJ2-2
D: -
size: many
CDR3: CASSEGVTGELFF
DNA: TGCGCCAGCAGTGAGGGAGTCACCGGGGAGCTGTTTTTT

V: TRBV28
J: TRBJ2-3
D: TRBD2
size: -
CDR3: CASSLNPAGGPYTDTQYF
DNA: TGTGCCAGCAGTTTAAATCCAGCGGGAGGGCCATACACAGATACGCAGTATTTT

V: TRBV28
J: TRBJ1-6
D: -
size: -
CDR3: CASESGGRDSPLHF
DNA: TGTGCCAGCGAGTCCGGGGGTAGGGATTCACCCCTCCACTTT

V: TRBV10-3
J: TRBJ2-7
D: -
size: -
CDR3: CAISAPGSDEQYF
DNA: TGTGCCATCAGTGCACCGGGGTCCGACGAGCAGTACTTC

V: TRBV3-1/TRBV3-2
J: TRBJ2-3
D: TRBD2
size: -
CDR3: CASTQAGGTDTQYF
DNA: TGTGCCAGCACCCAAGCGGGGGGAACAGATACGCAGTATTTT

V: TRBV9
J: TRBJ2-7
D: -
size: -
CDR3: CASSARDSSYEQYF
DNA: TGTGCCAGCAGCGCTAGGGACTCATCCTACGAGCAGTACTTC

V: TRBV18
J: TRBJ1-3
D: -
size: few
CDR3: CASSPLNSFGNTIYF
DNA: TGTGCCAGCTCACCATTGAACAGCTTTGGAAACACCATATATTTT

V: TRBV6-5
J: TRBJ1-3
D: -
size: -
CDR3: CASSYGQSGNTIYF
DNA: TGTGCCAGCAGTTACGGACAGTCTGGAAACACCATATATTTT

V: TRBV13
J: TRBJ2-2
D: TRBD1
size: few
CDR3: CASSTWDRGQYHTGELFF
DNA: TGTGCCAGCAGCACCTGGGACAGGGGGCAATATCACACCGGGGAGCTGTTTTTT

V: TRBV7-2
J: TRBJ2-1
D: TRBD2
size: -
CDR3: CASSLAHVGGGEQFF
DNA: TGTGCCAGCAGCTTAGCTCACGTGGGGGGGGGTGAGCAGTTCTTC

V: TRBV28
J: TRBJ1-1
D: TRBD1
size: -
CDR3: CASSRRGLVDTEAFF
DNA: TGTGCCAGCAGCCGAAGGGGGCTAGTAGACACTGAAGCTTTCTTT

V: TRBV19
J: TRBJ1-1
D: -
size: -
CDR3: CASSISPGVMNTEAFF
DNA: TGTGCCAGTAGTATATCCCCAGGGGTCATGAACACTGAAGCTTTCTTT

V: TRBV9
J: TRBJ1-6
D: TRBD1
size: -
CDR3: CASSLQGANSPLHF
DNA: TGTGCCAGCAGTTTACAGGGGGCGAATTCACCCCTCCACTTT

V: TRBV5-6
J: TRBJ1-5
D: -
size: -
CDR3: CASSLSDQPQHF
DNA: TGTGCCAGCAGCTTGAGCGATCAGCCCCAGCATTTT

V: TRBV5-4
J: TRBJ2-3
D: -
size: -
CDR3: CASSLDKGGHTQYF
DNA: TGTGCCAGCAGCTTGGACAAAGGGGGACACACGCAGTATTTT

V: TRBV5-1
J: TRBJ2-7
D: TRBD1
size: -
CDR3: CASSLEGRTGLDEQYF
DNA: TGCGCCAGCAGCTTGGAAGGTAGGACAGGGTTGGACGAGCAGTACTTC

V: TRBV30
J: TRBJ1-3
D: -
size: once
CDR3: CAWSRDFGSSGNTIYF
DNA: TGTGCCTGGAGTAGGGACTTCGGGAGTTCTGGAAACACCATATATTTT

V: TRBV28
J: TRBJ1-1
D: TRBD1
size: -
CDR3: CASSLPVQGANYAFF
DNA: TGTGCCAGCAGTTTACCGGTCCAGGGGGCAAATTATGCTTTCTTT

V: TRBV7-3
J: TRBJ2-2
D: -
size: -
CDR3: CASSLKGVDRLNSGELFF
DNA: TGTGCCAGCAGCTTAAAGGGTGTCGACAGGCTCAACTCCGGGGAGCTGTTTTTT

V: TRBV4-1
J: TRBJ2-1
D: TRBD1
size: -
CDR3: CASSPSTGTGRIREQFF
DNA: TGCGCCAGCAGCCCTAGTACCGGGACAGGGCGAATAAGGGAACAGTTCTTC

V: TRBV5-6
J: TRBJ2-1
D: -
size: -
CDR3: CASSLLGGQSEQFF
DNA: TGTGCCAGCAGCTTACTCGGGGGGCAGTCTGAGCAGTTCTTC

V: TRBV7-3
J: TRBJ1-2
D: -
size: -
CDR3: CASSLLPGQSYGYTF
DNA: TGTGCCAGCAGCTTACTCCCGGGACAAAGCTATGGCTACACCTTC

V: TRBV6-1
J: TRBJ1-3
D: -
size: -
CDR3: CASSVGALTGIRSGNTIYF
DNA: TGTGCCAGCAGTGTCGGGGCCCTAACAGGGATTCGGTCTGGAAACACCATATATTTT

V: TRBV7-9
J: TRBJ2-5
D: TRBD1
size: -
CDR3: CASSPKGQGARVETQYF
DNA: TGTGCCAGCAGCCCCAAGGGACAGGGGGCGCGTGTGGAGACCCAGTACTTC

V: TRBV29-1
J: TRBJ2-1
D: -
size: -
CDR3: CSVESGVTYNEQFF
DNA: TGCAGCGTTGAGTCAGGGGTTACCTACAATGAGCAGTTCTTC

V: TRBV19
J: TRBJ1-5
D: -
size: -
CDR3: CASSSRQEHQHF
DNA: TGTGCCAGTAGTTCGCGACAGGAACACCAGCATTTT

V: TRBV6-5
J: TRBJ1-4
D: TRBD1
size: -
CDR3: CASLLSGTANEKLFF
DNA: TGTGCCAGCCTCTTGTCGGGGACAGCTAATGAAAAACTGTTTTTT

V: TRBV28
J: TRBJ2-7
D: TRBD2
size: few
CDR3: CASSRTSGRDYEQYF
DNA: TGTGCCAGCAGTCGTACTAGCGGGAGGGACTACGAGCAGTACTTC

V: TRBV9
J: TRBJ1-1
D: -
size: -
CDR3: CASSVALSTEAFF
DNA: TGTGCCAGCAGCGTAGCCCTGAGCACTGAAGCTTTCTTT

V: TRBV5-4
J: TRBJ2-3
D: TRBD2
size: -
CDR3: CASSLASGVGDTQYF
DNA: TGTGCCAGCAGCTTGGCTAGCGGGGTAGGAGATACGCAGTATTTT

V: TRBV18
J: TRBJ2-2
D: -
size: -
CDR3: CASSPSLGLDTGELFF
DNA: TGTGCCAGCTCACCTTCATTGGGACTCGACACCGGGGAGCTGTTTTTT

V: TRBV6-5
J: TRBJ1-2
D: TRBD1
size: -
CDR3: CASSLGQGADYGYTF
DNA: TGTGCCAGCAGTCTCGGGCAGGGGGCGGACTATGGCTACACCTTC

V: TRBV3-1/TRBV3-2
J: TRBJ2-7
D: -
size: -
CDR3: CASSGQSYEQYF
DNA: TGTGCCAGCAGCGGACAGTCCTACGAGCAGTACTTC

V: TRBV5-1
J: TRBJ1-6
D: -
size: few
CDR3: CASSFQGLHNSPLHF
DNA: TGCGCCAGCAGCTTCCAGGGCCTACATAATTCACCCCTCCACTTT

V: TRBV2
J: TRBJ2-3
D: TRBD2
size: -
CDR3: CASSDLLAGVKDTQYF
DNA: TGTGCCAGCAGTGATTTACTAGCGGGAGTCAAAGATACGCAGTATTTT

V: TRBV6-5
J: TRBJ2-5
D: -
size: -
CDR3: CASSYSSTGETQYF
DNA: TGTGCCAGCAGTTACTCTTCAACGGGGGAGACCCAGTACTTC

V: TRBV10-3
J: TRBJ2-3
D: -
size: many
CDR3: CAISQGQGGTDTQYF
DNA: TGTGCCATCAGCCAGGGGCAGGGAGGGACAGATACGCAGTATTTT